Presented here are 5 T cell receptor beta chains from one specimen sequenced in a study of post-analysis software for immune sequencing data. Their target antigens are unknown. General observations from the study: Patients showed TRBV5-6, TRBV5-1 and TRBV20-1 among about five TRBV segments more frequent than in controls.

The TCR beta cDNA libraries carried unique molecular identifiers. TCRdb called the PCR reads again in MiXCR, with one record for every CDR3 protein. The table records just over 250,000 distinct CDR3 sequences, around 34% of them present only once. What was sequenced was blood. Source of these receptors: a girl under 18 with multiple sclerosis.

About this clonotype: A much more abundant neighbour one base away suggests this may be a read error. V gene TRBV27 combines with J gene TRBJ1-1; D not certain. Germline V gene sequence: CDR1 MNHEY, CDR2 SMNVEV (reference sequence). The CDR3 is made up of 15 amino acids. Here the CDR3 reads CAGSLSGWANTEAFF. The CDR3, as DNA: TGTGCCGGCAGTTTATCCGGTTGGGCGAACACTGAAGCTTTCTTT.

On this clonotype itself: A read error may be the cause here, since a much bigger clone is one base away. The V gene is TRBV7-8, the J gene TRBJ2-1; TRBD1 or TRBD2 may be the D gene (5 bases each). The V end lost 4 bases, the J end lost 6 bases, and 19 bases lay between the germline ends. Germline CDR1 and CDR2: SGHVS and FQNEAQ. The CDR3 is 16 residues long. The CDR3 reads CASSWGSAVISNEQFF. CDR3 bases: TGTGCCAGCAGCTGGGGGTCGGCGGTGATTTCCAATGAGCAGTTCTTC.

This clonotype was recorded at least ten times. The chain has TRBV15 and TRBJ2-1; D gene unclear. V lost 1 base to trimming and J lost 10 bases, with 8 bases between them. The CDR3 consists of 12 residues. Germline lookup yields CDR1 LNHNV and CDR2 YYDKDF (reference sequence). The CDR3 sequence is CATSRVAEEQFF. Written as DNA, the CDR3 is TGTGCCACCAGCAGAGTGGCTGAAGAGCAGTTCTTC.

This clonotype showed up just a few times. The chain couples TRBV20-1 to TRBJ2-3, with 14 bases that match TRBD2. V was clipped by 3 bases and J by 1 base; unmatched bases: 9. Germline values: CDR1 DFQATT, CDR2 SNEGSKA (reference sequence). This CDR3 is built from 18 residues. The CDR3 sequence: CSASSGLAGDGGTDTQYF. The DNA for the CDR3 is TGCAGTGCTAGTTCGGGACTAGCGGGAGACGGCGGCACAGATACGCAGTATTTT.

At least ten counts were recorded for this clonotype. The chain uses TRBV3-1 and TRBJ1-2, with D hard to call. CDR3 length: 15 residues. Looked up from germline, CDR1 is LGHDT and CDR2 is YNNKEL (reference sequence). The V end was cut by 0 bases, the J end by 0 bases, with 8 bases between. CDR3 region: CASSQETGTNYGYTF. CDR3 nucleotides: TGTGCCAGCAGCCAAGAAACCGGGACTAACTATGGCTACACCTTC.